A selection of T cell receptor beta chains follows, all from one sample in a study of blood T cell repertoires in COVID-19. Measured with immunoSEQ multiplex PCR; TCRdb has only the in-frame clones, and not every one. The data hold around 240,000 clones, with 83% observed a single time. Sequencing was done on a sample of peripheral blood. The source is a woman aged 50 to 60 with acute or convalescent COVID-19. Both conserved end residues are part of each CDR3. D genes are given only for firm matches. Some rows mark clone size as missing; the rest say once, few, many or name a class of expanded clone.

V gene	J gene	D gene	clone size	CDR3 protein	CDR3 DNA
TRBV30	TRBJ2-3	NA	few	CAWTLNTDTQYF	TGTGCCTGGACCCTTAACACAGATACGCAGTATTTT
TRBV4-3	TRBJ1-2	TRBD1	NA	CASSQDRFGNTF	TGCGCCAGCAGCCAGGACAGGTTTGGAAACACCTTC
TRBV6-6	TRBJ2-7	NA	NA	CASSLSAYEQYF	TGTGCCAGCAGCCTTAGTGCCTACGAGCAGTACTTC
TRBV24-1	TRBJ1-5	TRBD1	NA	CATAKDGQGTPQHF	TGTGCCACCGCAAAGGACGGACAGGGGACGCCCCAGCATTTT
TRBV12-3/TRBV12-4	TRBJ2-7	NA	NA	CASSLRGNYEQYF	TGTGCCAGCAGTTTAAGGGGGAACTACGAGCAGTACTTC
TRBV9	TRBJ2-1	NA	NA	CASSVDSGTYNEQFF	TGTGCCAGCAGCGTAGACTCAGGGACCTACAATGAGCAGTTCTTC
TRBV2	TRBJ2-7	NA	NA	CASSGRGYEQYF	TGTGCCAGCAGTGGGAGGGGCTACGAGCAGTACTTC
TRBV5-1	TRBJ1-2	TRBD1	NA	CASSTSTGANYGYTF	TGCGCCAGCAGCACCTCCACAGGGGCTAACTATGGCTACACCTTC
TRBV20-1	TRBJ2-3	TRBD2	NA	CSASLAGGQIGTQYF	TGCAGTGCTAGTTTAGCGGGGGGGCAAATAGGTACGCAGTATTTT
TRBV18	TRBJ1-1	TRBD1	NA	CASSPKSTGESEAFF	TGTGCCAGCTCACCGAAATCGACAGGGGAGAGTGAAGCTTTCTTT
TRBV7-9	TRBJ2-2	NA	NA	CASSPTGKGGELFF	TGTGCCAGCAGCCCCACAGGGAAGGGCGGGGAGCTGTTTTTT
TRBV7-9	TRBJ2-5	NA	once	CASHEGEETQYF	TGTGCCAGCCATGAGGGGGAGGAGACCCAGTACTTC
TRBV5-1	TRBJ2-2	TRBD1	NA	CASRGTGGLSTGELFF	TGCGCCAGCAGAGGGACAGGGGGCCTGAGCACCGGGGAGCTGTTTTTT